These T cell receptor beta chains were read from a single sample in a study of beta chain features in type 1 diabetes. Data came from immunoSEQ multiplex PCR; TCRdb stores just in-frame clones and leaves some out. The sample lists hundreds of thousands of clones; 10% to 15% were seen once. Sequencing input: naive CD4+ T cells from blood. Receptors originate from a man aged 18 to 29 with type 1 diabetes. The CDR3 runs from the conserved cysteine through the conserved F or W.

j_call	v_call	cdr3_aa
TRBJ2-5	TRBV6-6	CASSYGGGQETQYF
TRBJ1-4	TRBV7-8	CASSLVSSGGEKLFF
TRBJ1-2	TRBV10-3	CAISESSTGGFYGYTF
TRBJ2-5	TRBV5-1	CATKNRDRNLETQYF
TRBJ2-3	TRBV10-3	CAGGASGDTQYF
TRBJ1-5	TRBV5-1	CASSLAGDNQPQHF
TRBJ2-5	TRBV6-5	CASAGVQETQYF
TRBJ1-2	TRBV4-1	CASSEQQGWYGYTF
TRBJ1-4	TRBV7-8	CASSGSGAAEKLFF
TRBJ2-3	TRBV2	CASLDRGPTDTQYF
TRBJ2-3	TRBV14	CASSRAGFQLTDTQYF
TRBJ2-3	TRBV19	CATAVGGPRSTDTQYF
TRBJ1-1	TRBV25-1	CASSESGSIEAFF
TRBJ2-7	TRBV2	CASRKPHGGPYEQYF
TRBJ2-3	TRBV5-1	CASSGGTSGLIIRSTDTQYF
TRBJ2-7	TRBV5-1	CASSLAGGEQYF
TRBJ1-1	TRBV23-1	CASSLGTGDNTEAFF
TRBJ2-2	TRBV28	CASIKGGHRTGELFF
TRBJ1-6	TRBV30	CAWRGQGISPLHF
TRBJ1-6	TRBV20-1	CSAGMPAPLHF
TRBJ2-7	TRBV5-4	CASSRTRDVSYEQYF
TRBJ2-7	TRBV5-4	CASSPAGASYGQYF
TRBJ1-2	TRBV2	CASSLAQGSYTF
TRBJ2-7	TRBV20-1	CSASRGFEQYF
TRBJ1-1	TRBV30	CAWSHTGNTEAFF
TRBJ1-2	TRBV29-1	CSVRGRWGPNYGYTF
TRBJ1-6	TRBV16	CASSPTSNSPLHF
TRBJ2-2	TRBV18	CASSPGHTGELFF
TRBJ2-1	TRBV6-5	CASSYDAGAYNEQFF
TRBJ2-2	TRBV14	CASSVGINTGELFF
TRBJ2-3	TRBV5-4	CASSDRDRGYTDTQYF
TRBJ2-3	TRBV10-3	CAIEARGTDTQYF
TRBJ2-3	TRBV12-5	CASGLGLADTDTQYF
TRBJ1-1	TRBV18	CASSPPGRGTEAFF
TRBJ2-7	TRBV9	CASSVGGGAYEQYF
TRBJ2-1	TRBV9	CASSVVLNNEQFF
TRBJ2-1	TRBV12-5	CASAPSSSYNEQFF
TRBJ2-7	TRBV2	CASHKLSGSYEQYF
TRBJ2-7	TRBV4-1	CASSQPRGEQYF
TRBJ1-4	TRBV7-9	CASSRSGRANEKLFF
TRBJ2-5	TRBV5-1	CASSLGEGETQYF
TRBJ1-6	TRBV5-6	CASSRDRGTPLHF
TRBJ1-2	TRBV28	CASSSGAGGNYGYTF
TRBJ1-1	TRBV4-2	CASSQDWPGLEAFF
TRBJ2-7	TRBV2	CASSGPYEQYF
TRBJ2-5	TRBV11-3	CASSRGMGQGLETQYF